Following are 18 T cell receptor beta chains from one sample sequenced in a study of blood T cell repertoires in COVID-19. TCRdb keeps only in-frame clones here, not all; method: immunoSEQ multiplex PCR. The sample yields 20,000 to 25,000 clones, 70% to 90% seen once. The sequencing sample was made of peripheral blood. The receptors derive from a man in his fifties or sixties with active COVID-19.

V is TRBV11-2 and J is TRBJ1-1; D remains ambiguous. Looked up from germline, CDR1 is SGHAT and CDR2 is FQNNGV. The CDR3 covers 12 residues. V dropped 6 bases and J dropped 8 bases, with 13 bases sitting between them. This chain's CDR3 is CASRSRIAEAFF. The CDR3 region has the DNA TGTGCCAGCAGGTCACGCATAGCCGAAGCTTTCTTT.

The chain links TRBV20-1 to TRBJ2-1; weak D call: TRBD2 (5 bases). The germline gives CDR1 DFQATT, CDR2 SNEGSKA (reference sequence). This CDR3 comprises 13 residues. Trimming took off 3 bases at V and 3 bases at J, with 9 bases between the two ends. The CDR3 loop reads CSASPGVYNEQFF. The CDR3 coding sequence is TGCAGTGCTAGTCCCGGGGTCTACAATGAGCAGTTCTTC.

The chain employs TRBV7-2 and TRBJ2-4; 10 bases are a match to TRBD1. In germline, CDR1 is SGHTA, CDR2 FQGNSA. The V segment lost 3 bases and the J segment 11 bases; nucleotides outside the gene matches: 1. This CDR3 is 12 amino acids long. This CDR3 is CASSLDRGFQYF. The CDR3 nucleotides are TGTGCCAGCAGCTTGGACAGGGGGTTTCAGTACTTC.

The V call is TRBV4-1, the J call TRBJ1-6; D is ambiguous. Trimming left V 2 bases short and J 9 bases short, with 5 bases between. Germline lookup yields CDR1 MGHRA and CDR2 YSYEKL. The CDR3 sequence is 12 residues long. CDR3 protein: CASSQSISPLHF. CDR3 nucleotides: TGCGCCAGCAGCCAATCAATTTCACCCCTCCACTTT.

Written as DNA, the CDR3 is TGCGCCAGCAGCCAATCGGGAACGAGGAATGGCTACACCTTC. Translated: CASSQSGTRNGYTF. The chain is built from TRBV4-1 and TRBJ1-2; D not certain. The CDR3 covers 14 residues. Germline CDR1 MGHRA, CDR2 YSYEKL. Trimming left V 2 bases short and J 6 bases short, with 13 bases between.

This clone was found once. This CDR3 is CASSLGGYGYTF. CDR3 DNA sequence: TGCGCCAGCAGCCTTGGGGGGTATGGCTACACCTTC. The V and J genes are TRBV23-1 and TRBJ1-2, with D possibly matching TRBD1 (5 bases). TRBV23-1 is an open reading frame, and its role is uncertain. Trimming removed 6 bases from V and 5 bases from J, with 10 bases in between. The CDR3 spans 12 residues.

CDR3 loop: CASGQNRNSPLHF. The CDR3, as DNA: TGTGCTAGTGGCCAAAACAGGAATTCACCCCTCCACTTT. The chain couples TRBV12-5 to TRBJ1-6; D perhaps matches TRBD1 (5 bases). In germline, CDR1 is LGHNT, CDR2 FRNRAP. The CDR3 sequence is 13 residues long. Between the trimmed V and J ends, which lost 6 bases and 7 bases, there was a span of 10 bases.

The chain recombines TRBV4-1 with TRBJ1-1; TRBD1 is a possible D gene (6 bases). V was cut by 2 bases and J by 0 bases, with 16 bases left in between. There are 17 residues in the CDR3. Germline CDR1 MGHRA, CDR2 YSYEKL. CDR3 amino acids: CASSQPDRSIMNTEAFF. As DNA, the CDR3 is TGCGCCAGCAGCCAACCCGACAGGTCGATAATGAACACTGAAGCTTTCTTT.

The chain carries TRBV24-1 and TRBJ2-7; D may be TRBD1 (5 bases). There are 15 residues in the CDR3. Germline V lookup: CDR1 KGHDR, CDR2 SFDVKD. Trimming stripped 5 bases from V and 0 bases from J, with 13 bases between. The DNA for the CDR3 is TGTGCCACCAGTGCCGGACATGGAAGCTCCTACGAGCAGTACTTC. As protein: CATSAGHGSSYEQYF.

The gene calls are TRBV10-3 and TRBJ1-4, with D perhaps matching TRBD1 (6 bases). Germline V gene sequence: CDR1 ENHRY, CDR2 SYGVKD. With 4 bases removed from V and 4 bases from J, the gap between germline ends came to 10 bases. The CDR3 covers 14 residues. The CDR3 DNA follows: TGTGCCATCAGTGCCGGGACAAATAATGAAAAACTGTTTTTT. This sequence encodes CAISAGTNNEKLFF.

V usage is TRBV7-8 and J usage is TRBJ1-5; D gene ambiguous. CDR1 is SGHVS and CDR2 is FQNEAQ in the germline V gene. The CDR3 runs to 12 residues. V was clipped by 6 bases and J by 8 bases, with 11 bases between them. CDR3 sequence (DNA): TGTGCCAGCAGTTCCGTCGGGGAGCCCCAGCATTTT. This translates into CASSSVGEPQHF.

The table lists this clone with a count of one. The chain is built from TRBV7-2 and TRBJ2-1; D is unclear. Germline V gene data show CDR1 as SGHTA and CDR2 as FQGNSA. The CDR3 has 13 residues. The germline V and J ends were trimmed by 2 bases and 7 bases, with 9 bases remaining between them. DNA for the CDR3: TGTGCCAGCAGCTTACCAGTTTTGAATGAGCAGTTCTTC. Translation gives CASSLPVLNEQFF.

The chain carries TRBV27 and TRBJ2-1; D possibly corresponds to TRBD2 (7 bases). Germline V CDR1 and CDR2: MNHEY, SMNVEV (reference sequence). The CDR3 length is 16 residues. V dropped 1 base and J dropped 5 bases, with 15 bases sitting between them. The chain's CDR3 is CASSLFVGGLNNEQFF. The CDR3 DNA is TGTGCCAGCAGTTTATTCGTGGGGGGGCTGAACAATGAGCAGTTCTTC.

The chain is built from TRBV30 and TRBJ2-3; tentative D call: TRBD1 (6 bases). Germline V gives CDR1 GTSNPN, CDR2 SVGIG (reference sequence). Trimming pared 4 bases from V and 1 base from J, leaving 9 bases between. The CDR3 runs to 13 residues. CDR3 sequence reads: CAWTRQGTDTQYF. The CDR3 coding sequence is TGTGCCTGGACCAGACAGGGCACAGATACGCAGTATTTT.

The chain's CDR3 is CASSLEATANEQFF. In nucleotides, the CDR3 is TGCGCCAGCAGCTTGGAGGCGACAGCCAATGAGCAGTTCTTC. The chain links TRBV5-1 to TRBJ2-1, with TRBD1 as a possible D gene (5 bases). CDR1 SGHRS and CDR2 YFSETQ come from the germline V gene. V shed 0 bases and J shed 6 bases, with 10 bases lying between them. The CDR3 is 14 amino acids.

The rearrangement links TRBV7-9 to TRBJ1-1, with 10 bases fitting TRBD1. Germline values: CDR1 SEHNR, CDR2 FQNEAQ (reference sequence). CDR3 length: 18 amino acids. J was trimmed by 1 base and V by 3 bases; bases with no gene match: 11. DNA of the CDR3: TGTGCCAGCAGCTTCTGGACAGGGGGTGGACATGGGAACACTGAAGCTTTCTTT. Protein product: CASSFWTGGGHGNTEAFF.

The chain carries TRBV7-2 and TRBJ1-1; D is unclear. Germline assignment: CDR1 SGHTA and CDR2 FQGNSA. V was clipped by 5 bases and J by 7 bases, with 17 bases between them. The CDR3 is 14 amino acids. CDR3 nucleotides: TGTGCCAGCAGCAATCCTTTCGACTTCTATGAAGCTTTCTTT. It codes for CASSNPFDFYEAFF.

Here the CDR3 reads CASRTGLLGPDTQYF. The CDR3 DNA sequence: TGTGCCAGCAGAACGGGACTCCTGGGCCCAGATACGCAGTATTTT. The chain recombines TRBV6-5 with TRBJ2-3; D might be TRBD2 (6 bases). V was cut by 6 bases and J by 4 bases, with 17 bases left in between. The CDR3 loop spans 15 amino acids. In germline, CDR1 is MNHEY, CDR2 SVGAGI.